The sequence of this TCR beta chain was determined in a study of blood T cell repertoires in COVID-19. Study in general: The samples span acute and convalescent COVID-19 from the United States, Italy and Spain.

Assay: immunoSEQ multiplex PCR; the TCRdb copy retains only in-frame clones and omits some. The sample comprises a few hundred thousand clones, around 85% of which are singletons, and over 2% rests with the top ten. Participants were aged roughly 18 to 89 years from roughly 25 US areas. The study assigned cohorts using participant-reported clinical history. The germline gives CDR1 MGHRA, CDR2 YSYEKL. The CDR3 is 15 amino acids. Unmatched junction bases numbered 5, after V lost 3 bases and J lost 6 bases. V gene TRBV4-1 combines with J gene TRBJ2-2; 9 bases match TRBD1. The source of this sequence is a young man who had recovered from COVID-19. The source material was PBMCs or T cells enriched from blood (not recorded which). CDR3 bases: TGCGCCAGCAGCCAGGGACAGGGAGGATCCGGGGAGCTGTTTTTT. It is translated as CASSQGQGGSGELFF.